This note documents a single TCR beta chain sequence. Its cognate antigen has yet to be identified. Base qualities were left out, and no much larger clone turns up one base away. This record comes from a study of beta chain features in type 1 diabetes (dated by TCRdb to 2016 to 2019). Regarding the complete study: No differences in mean age, gender distribution, total cell number or subset yield were found between patients and healthy donors. Across all samples, 107,917,701 sorted cells were examined, and cell number per subset correlated strongly with RNA yield. The study compared the TCRB repertoires of sorted circulating CD4+ T cell subsets in recently diagnosed type 1 diabetes patients with those in matched healthy donors. Whereas all 28 donors provided naive and central memory subsets, regulatory and stem cell-like memory subsets were isolated from just 8 patients and about 8 healthy donors. Beyond this particular receptor, the publication reports: Because the HLA sub-analyses included only small numbers of individuals, any influence of HLA type on TCRB rearrangement was left unresolved. Because cDNA was sequenced instead of genomic DNA, highly expressing activated cells could be over-represented, though the groups showed no difference in activation or CD3 levels. In all four CD4+ subsets, TCRB CDR3 length was moderately but significantly shorter in type 1 diabetes patients. PCR might favor shorter templates, but patient and control samples were amplified and corrected together, so any skew would affect both groups equally. Fewer insertions and more nucleotide deletions at VDJ recombination sites were observed in patients with type 1 diabetes, implying thymic rearrangement abnormalities. Naive, central memory and regulatory TCRB repertoires appeared to be more alike among patients than among healthy donors.

The High Capacity cDNA Reverse Transcription Kit was used to reverse transcribe all of the isolated RNA, meaning that expressed TCRB transcripts were what got sequenced. Deep immunoSEQ sequencing was applied to naive, central memory and regulatory T cell samples, giving an average of roughly 3.5 million total reads per sample. Sorted cells were lysed in RLT buffer, and RNA was extracted using DNase-treated RNeasy Micro or Mini kits according to cell number. Each cell subset was processed on its own to prevent cross-contamination, while patient and healthy donor samples were processed together. The immunoSEQ multiplex PCR was used to amplify TCRB sequences from cDNA, generating 87-bp fragments that spanned the CDR3 region. Sequencing of the amplicons was performed on the Illumina HiSeq platform. The source study handled its data this way. Synthetic template baselines were used to correct PCR bias computationally, reads within Hamming distance 2 were collapsed, and singletons that could not be merged were discarded. Reads were aligned against IMGT to assign V, D and J genes, CDR3 length and insertions or deletions at six rearrangement sites. Clonotype counts were normalized to sorted cell number within each subset before computing true diversity and Gini coefficients with the tcR R package. The overlap coefficient, calculated on TCRB nucleotide sequences, was used to measure repertoire sharing. Out-of-frame TCRB sequences from naive cells were analyzed as a proxy for the pre-selection repertoire. Not all clones reach the TCRdb copy of this immuneACCESS table, which keeps in-frame sequences only. Checked studies attribute under half of the gap to unresolved V genes and leave the rest unexplained. That table is the source of V, J and clone size, and D and trimming were worked out from the DNA. For this sample there are more than 250,000 clones; about 13% appear just once. The ten largest make up 0.017% of the sample.

V is cut by 8 bases and J by 7 bases, and the space between the germline ends is 8 bases. The CDR3 measures 10 amino acids from cysteine to phenylalanine. Only the CDR3 region is kept as DNA, spanning 30 bases read in frame from base 1. CDR1 and CDR2, looked up from the germline V gene (reference sequence), are MNHNY and SVGAGI. Each donor gave one peripheral blood draw, averaging approximately 110 mL, which was collected into heparinised tubes. A BD FACSAria II was used to sort naive, central memory, regulatory and stem cell-like memory CD4+ T cells with a panel that included CD45RO, CCR7, CD25, CD127, CD95 and CD27. Purity was above 95% for every sorted population. PBMCs were isolated immediately by Lymphoprep density gradient centrifugation and stained directly without culture. So that batch effects would be minimized, each experiment stained and sorted samples in pairs, pairing one healthy donor with one patient.

The V gene is TRBV6-6 and the J gene is TRBJ1-2; no D gene is confidently identified. The TCR was taken from a man in his thirties or forties with type 1 diabetes. What was sequenced was naive CD4+ T cells from blood. Interpreted using the paper, the cell subset or site label stands for: true naive CD4+ T cells. This receptor carries the CDR3 CASAATGYTF. The sequenced DNA is TGTGCCAGCGCGGCTACTGGCTACACCTTC.